Sequencing of this T cell receptor beta chain was carried out in a study of blood T cell repertoires in COVID-19. V lost 5 bases to trimming and J lost 5 bases; unmatched junction nucleotides: 6. The CDR3 is made up of 15 amino acids. Germline V gives CDR1 SGHTA, CDR2 FQGTGA. This clone has at least ten counts. Other DNA sequences in the same sample also yield this CDR3. Using immunoSEQ multiplex PCR, the repertoire was profiled, and TCRdb retains in-frame clones only, with some absent. The profile shows roughly 200,000 clones, 88% of them singletons. This chain joins TRBV7-3 and TRBJ2-2; 9 bases fit TRBD2. Sequenced input: peripheral blood. The source is a man aged 65 to 79 with acute or convalescent COVID-19. CDR3 nucleotides: TGTGCCAGCAGCCCGACAAGCGGGAGGACCGGGGAGCTGTTTTTT. This encodes CASSPTSGRTGELFF.